This TCR beta chain is from a study of blood T cell repertoires in COVID-19. Study-level background: Spain, Italy and the United States supplied samples that represented acute and convalescent COVID-19. The analysed material was cDNA or gDNA that came from T cells, B-cell-depleted T cells, or PBMCs.

Some clones are missing from TCRdb's copy, which holds only in-frame ones; the method was immunoSEQ multiplex PCR. Among around 56,000 clones listed, roughly 80% were seen once. V was trimmed by 1 base and J by 0 bases, leaving 10 bases between them. The CDR3 has 15 residues. Germline lookup yields CDR1 SGHVS and CDR2 FQNEAQ. This chain links TRBV7-8 with TRBJ2-7; D is unresolved. This TCR derives from a woman between 50 and 59 years old with active or convalescent COVID-19. Specimen: peripheral blood. In DNA, the CDR3 is TGTGCCAGCAGCTTAGGGAGCGCGAGCTCCTACGAGCAGTACTTC. Its translation: CASSLGSASSYEQYF.